This record looks at one TCR beta chain sequence and its context. V shed 5 bases and J shed 7 bases, with 21 bases lying between them. CDR1 and CDR2 (germline): MNHEY, SVGEGT. This CDR3 comprises 16 residues. One Seattle source followed patients from active infection through their disease course. This record comes from a study of blood T cell repertoires in COVID-19. At the level of the study: The study drew acute and convalescent COVID-19 samples from the United States, Italy and Spain.

TCRdb keeps only in-frame clones here, not all; method: immunoSEQ multiplex PCR. Of hundreds of thousands of clones listed, just under 90% were seen once; the top ten hold less than 2%. The receptor was derived from a woman in her thirties with COVID-19, enrolled during active disease. The chain carries TRBV6-2 or TRBV6-3 and TRBJ1-5; D not resolved. The sample comprised peripheral blood. The CDR3 loop is CASSANYVTKLQPQHF. CDR3 DNA: TGTGCCAGCAGTGCAAACTATGTGACCAAGCTCCAGCCCCAGCATTTT.